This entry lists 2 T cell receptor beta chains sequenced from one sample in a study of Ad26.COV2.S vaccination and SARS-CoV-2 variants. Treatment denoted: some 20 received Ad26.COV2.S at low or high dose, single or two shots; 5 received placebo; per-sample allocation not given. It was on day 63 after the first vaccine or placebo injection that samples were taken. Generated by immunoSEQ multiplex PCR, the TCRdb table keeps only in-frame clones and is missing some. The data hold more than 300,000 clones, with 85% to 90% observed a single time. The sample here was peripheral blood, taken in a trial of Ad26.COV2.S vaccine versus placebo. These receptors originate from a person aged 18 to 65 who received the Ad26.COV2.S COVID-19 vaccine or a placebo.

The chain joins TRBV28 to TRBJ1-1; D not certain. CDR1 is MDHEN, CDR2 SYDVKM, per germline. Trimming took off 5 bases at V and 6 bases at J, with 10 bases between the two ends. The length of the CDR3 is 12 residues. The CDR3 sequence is CASSPPRAEAFF. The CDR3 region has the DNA TGTGCCAGCAGTCCCCCAAGGGCTGAAGCTTTCTTT.

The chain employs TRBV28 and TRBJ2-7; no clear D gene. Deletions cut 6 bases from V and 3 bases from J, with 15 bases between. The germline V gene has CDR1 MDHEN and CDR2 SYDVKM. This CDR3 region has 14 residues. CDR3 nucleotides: TGTGCCAGCAGCCCAAGGGTCGCGAGCTACGAGCAGTACTTC. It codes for CASSPRVASYEQYF. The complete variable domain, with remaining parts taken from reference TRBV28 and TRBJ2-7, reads DVKVTQSSRYLVKRTGEKVFLECVQDMDHENMFWYRQDPGLGLRLIYFSYDVKMKEKGDIPEGYSVSREKKERFSLILESASTNQTSMYLCASSPRVASYEQYFGPGTRLTVT.